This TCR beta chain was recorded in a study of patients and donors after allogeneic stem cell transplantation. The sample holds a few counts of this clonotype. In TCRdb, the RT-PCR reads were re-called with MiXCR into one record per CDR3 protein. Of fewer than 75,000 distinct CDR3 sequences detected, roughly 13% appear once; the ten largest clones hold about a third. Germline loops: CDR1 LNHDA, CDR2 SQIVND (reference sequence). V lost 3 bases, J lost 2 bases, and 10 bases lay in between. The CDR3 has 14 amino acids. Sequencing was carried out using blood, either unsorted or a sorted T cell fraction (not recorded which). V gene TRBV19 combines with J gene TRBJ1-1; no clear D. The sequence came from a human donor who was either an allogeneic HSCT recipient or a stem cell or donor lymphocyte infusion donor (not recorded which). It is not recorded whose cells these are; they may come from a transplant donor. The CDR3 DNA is TGTGCCAGTAGTATCGACTCGTTTAACACTGAAGCTTTCTTT. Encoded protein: CASSIDSFNTEAFF.